The 18 T cell receptor beta chains reported below all come from one sample, sequenced in a study of shared clonotypes between healthy human individuals. The data were produced by immunoSEQ multiplex PCR, yet TCRdb's version contains in-frame clones alone and is incomplete. The sample shows about 2 million clones, about 95% of them seen only once. CD45RO-negative, CCR7-positively selected cells formed the naive CD8 fraction, excluding terminally differentiated effector memory CD45RA+ cells. The sample consisted of naive CD8+ T cells sorted from blood. All receptors derive from a man younger than 30 in good health.

The count of this clone is one. The CDR3 loop reads CATSRDLAAGNQPQHF. As DNA, the CDR3 is TGTGCCACCAGCAGAGATCTCGCTGCGGGCAATCAGCCCCAGCATTTT. The rearrangement joins TRBV15 to TRBJ1-5; D ambiguous. The CDR3 loop spans 16 amino acids. Germline lookup yields CDR1 LNHNV and CDR2 YYDKDF (reference sequence). Trimming left V 0 bases short and J 2 bases short, with 11 bases between.

V is TRBV5-4 and J is TRBJ2-7; weak D call: TRBD1 (5 bases). Germline CDR1 is SGHNT and CDR2 is YYREEE (reference sequence). The CDR3 length is 15 residues. With 5 bases removed from V and 6 bases from J, the gap between germline ends came to 21 bases. CDR3 amino acids: CASRMLGQPGSEQYF. The CDR3 region has the DNA TGTGCCAGCAGGATGCTTGGACAACCAGGGTCCGAGCAGTACTTC.

The chain joins TRBV11-2 to TRBJ2-1; D gene ambiguous. The CDR3 covers 16 residues. Between the trimmed V and J ends, which lost 2 bases and 3 bases, there was a span of 14 bases. Germline values: CDR1 SGHAT, CDR2 FQNNGV. The CDR3 reads CASSLLTLLRYNEQFF. The CDR3 DNA follows: TGTGCCAGCAGCTTATTGACGTTGCTCCGCTACAATGAGCAGTTCTTC.

On this clone: The same CDR3 is also encoded by other DNA sequences in this sample. This chain joins TRBV28 and TRBJ2-7, with 15 nucleotides matching TRBD2. V lost 4 bases, J lost 2 bases, and 3 bases stayed unmatched. Germline CDR1 MDHEN, CDR2 SYDVKM. This CDR3 contains 16 residues. CDR3 amino acids: CASSSGLAGGTYEQYF. The DNA of the CDR3 is TGTGCCAGCAGTTCAGGACTAGCGGGGGGGACCTACGAGCAGTACTTC. The full variable domain, rest sourced from reference TRBV28 and TRBJ2-7, is DVKVTQSSRYLVKRTGEKVFLECVQDMDHENMFWYRQDPGLGLRLIYFSYDVKMKEKGDIPEGYSVSREKKERFSLILESASTNQTSMYLCASSSGLAGGTYEQYFGPGTRLTVT.

The V and J genes are TRBV29-1 and TRBJ1-3, with TRBD1 matching over 8 bases. CDR3 length: 13 amino acids. The germline V gene has CDR1 SQVTM and CDR2 ANQGSEA. V was clipped by 3 bases and J by 2 bases; unmatched bases: 0. The CDR3 region is CSVETGAGNTIYF. CDR3 DNA: TGCAGCGTTGAGACAGGGGCTGGAAACACCATATATTTT.

This clone was observed a single time. The chain is built from TRBV5-4 and TRBJ2-1; 7 bases line up with TRBD2. V lost 2 bases to trimming and J lost 12 bases; unmatched junction nucleotides: 5. CDR1 SGHNT and CDR2 YYREEE come from the germline V gene (reference sequence). The CDR3 has 12 residues. CDR3 protein: CASSFYGEGQFF. In nucleotides, the CDR3 is TGTGCCAGCAGCTTTTATGGGGAGGGGCAGTTCTTC.

The chain couples TRBV4-2 to TRBJ1-1; D unresolved. Germline lookup yields CDR1 LGHNA and CDR2 YNFKEQ. The V end was cut by 2 bases, the J end by 1 base, with 8 bases between. The CDR3 is 14 amino acids. The DNA for the CDR3 is TGTGCCAGCAGCCAATTCTGGGGGAACACTGAAGCTTTCTTT. Translation gives CASSQFWGNTEAFF.

The J gene is TRBJ1-5, the V gene TRBV27; tentative D call: TRBD1 (6 bases). Germline V lookup: CDR1 MNHEY, CDR2 SMNVEV (reference sequence). The CDR3 spans 14 residues. Trimming cost V 3 bases and J 3 bases, with 9 bases left between them. The CDR3 sequence is CASSFTGTNQPQHF. DNA for the CDR3: TGTGCCAGCAGTTTTACAGGGACCAATCAGCCCCAGCATTTT.

The V gene is TRBV13, the J gene TRBJ2-1, with a weak D call TRBD2 (6 bases). V was cut by 6 bases and J by 0 bases, with 15 bases left in between. This CDR3 contains 16 residues. The V gene's germline CDR1 is PRHDT and CDR2 FYEKMQ (reference sequence). CDR3 sequence (DNA): TGTGCCAGCAGTCCCCCTAGCGAGAGCTCCTACAATGAGCAGTTCTTC. It is translated as CASSPPSESSYNEQFF.

This clone was counted a single time. This rearrangement joins TRBV10-3 to TRBJ2-4, with D possibly being TRBD2 (5 bases). V gave up 7 bases and J gave up 3 bases, with 13 bases separating them. Germline CDR1 is ENHRY and CDR2 is SYGVKD. This CDR3 is 14 amino acids long. CDR3 coding DNA: TGTGCCATCACTATAAAGGCGGGCAAAAACATTCAGTACTTC. Protein product: CAITIKAGKNIQYF.

The V and J genes are TRBV27 and TRBJ1-6; 10 bases line up with TRBD1. Germline values: CDR1 MNHEY, CDR2 SMNVEV (reference sequence). The ends lost 6 bases at V and 9 bases at J; junction bases unmatched: 5. The CDR3 loop spans 14 amino acids. CDR3 amino acids: CASRPTGGSSPLHF. CDR3 sequence (DNA): TGTGCCAGCAGGCCGACAGGGGGCAGTTCACCCCTCCACTTT.

The chain recombines TRBV6-5 with TRBJ2-2; D is unclear. CDR1 and CDR2 from the germline V gene are MNHEY and SVGAGI. CDR3 length: 16 amino acids. Deletions cut 2 bases from V and 5 bases from J, with 15 bases between. This chain's CDR3 is CASSYLPRTETGELFF. The CDR3 region has the DNA TGTGCCAGCAGTTACCTGCCCCGGACGGAGACCGGGGAGCTGTTTTTT.

The rearrangement joins TRBV4-1 to TRBJ2-3; D could derive from TRBD1 or TRBD2 (5 bases each). The V and J ends lost 4 bases and 6 bases respectively, with 17 bases between them. CDR1 MGHRA and CDR2 YSYEKL come from the germline V gene. The CDR3 runs 15 residues. The CDR3 bases are TGCGCCAGCAGCCGACCAGGGACGGACCGCGATACGCAGTATTTT. Residues: CASSRPGTDRDTQYF.

Worth noting for this clone: In the same sample, other DNA sequences code for this CDR3. V usage is TRBV19 and J usage is TRBJ1-6; D remains ambiguous. V was trimmed by 3 bases and J by 8 bases, leaving 8 bases between them. The length of the CDR3 is 13 residues. Germline V lookup: CDR1 LNHDA, CDR2 SQIVND (reference sequence). The CDR3 DNA follows: TGTGCCAGTAGTATGTGGGGAGATTCACCCCTCCACTTT. Translated: CASSMWGDSPLHF.

V and J are TRBV4-1 and TRBJ2-5, with D uncertain. CDR1 and CDR2 (germline): MGHRA, YSYEKL. Deletions cut 4 bases from V and 7 bases from J, with 10 bases between. This CDR3 contains 12 residues. In DNA, the CDR3 is TGCGCCAGCAGCCCGAATTTGTGGACCCAGTACTTC. As protein: CASSPNLWTQYF.

The CDR3 here is CASSLYPLREGEDEQFF. The CDR3 DNA reads as TGTGCCAGCAGTTTATATCCCCTGAGAGAGGGGGAGGATGAGCAGTTCTTC. The V gene is TRBV28, the J gene TRBJ2-1; D assignment may be TRBD1 or TRBD2 (6 bases each). The CDR3 runs 17 residues. Germline-derived CDR1 and CDR2 are MDHEN and SYDVKM. V lost 1 base and J 8 bases, leaving 21 bases between the germline ends.

The chain uses TRBV11-2 and TRBJ2-5; possibly TRBD2 for D (6 bases). The assigned J gene may be wrong: the sequence end matches TRBJ2-7 better. Per the germline V gene, CDR1 is SGHAT and CDR2 is FQNNGV. CDR3 length equals 14 residues. The CDR3, as DNA: TGTGCCAGCAGCTTCAGACTAGACCAACACGAGCAGTACTTC. This encodes CASSFRLDQHEQYF.

This chain links TRBV6-5 with TRBJ1-2; 8 bases are shared with TRBD1. Trimming at V came to 0 bases and at J to 8 bases, leaving 8 bases not matched to a gene. The V gene's germline CDR1 is MNHEY and CDR2 SVGAGI. CDR3 length: 15 amino acids. CDR3 DNA: TGTGCCAGCAGTTACTCGTTACAGGGGGTGAGCGGCTACACCTTC. Its translation: CASSYSLQGVSGYTF.